The source of this T cell receptor (beta chain) is a study of human versus mouse CDR3 diversity and MHC coevolution. Trimming stripped 3 bases from V and 6 bases from J, with 3 bases between. In germline, CDR1 is MNHGY, CDR2 SVAAGI. The CDR3 length is 11 residues. Repertoires were generated with immunoSEQ multiplex PCR, while TCRdb's copy carries only in-frame clones and drops some. The table has more than 60,000 clones, 80% to 95% seen once. V is TRBV6-9 and J is TRBJ2-1; D is undetermined. The receptor's source is a person aged 25 to 69 in good health. Material: naive CD4+ T cells from blood. The sample's subset: CD45RO-negative CD62L-positive naive CD4 T cells. CDR3 residues: CASSYRNEQFF. The CDR3 region has the DNA TGTGCCAGCAGTTACCGCAATGAGCAGTTCTTC.